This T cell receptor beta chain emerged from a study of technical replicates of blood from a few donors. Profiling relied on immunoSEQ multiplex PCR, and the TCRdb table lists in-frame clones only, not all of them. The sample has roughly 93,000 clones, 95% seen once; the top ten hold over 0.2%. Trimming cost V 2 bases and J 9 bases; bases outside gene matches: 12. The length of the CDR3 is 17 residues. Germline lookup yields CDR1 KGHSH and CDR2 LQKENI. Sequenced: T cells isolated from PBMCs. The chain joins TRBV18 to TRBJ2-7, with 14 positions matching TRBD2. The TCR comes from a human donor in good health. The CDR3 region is CASSPGLAGGTAFRQYF. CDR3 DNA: TGTGCCAGCTCACCAGGACTAGCGGGGGGTACAGCTTTTCGGCAGTACTTC. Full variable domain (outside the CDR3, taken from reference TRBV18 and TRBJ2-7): NAGVMQNPRHLVRRRGQEARLRCSPMKGHSHVYWYRQLPEEGLKFMVYLQKENIIDESGMPKERFSAEFPKEGPSILRIQQVVRGDSAAYFCASSPGLAGGTAFRQYFGPGTRLTVT.